This T cell receptor (beta chain) originates from a study of shared clonotypes between healthy human individuals. The assay was immunoSEQ multiplex PCR, and TCRdb's table has in-frame clones only and misses some. The repertoire has about 2,200,000 clones, about 92% of them found once; the top ten carry around 1.7%. Study results and caveats: Researchers sampled only blood; tissue repertoires likely differ. For sorted subsets, rarefaction showed incomplete sequencing despite large depth.

A word on this clone: Its target is not known.

CD8 cells classed as naive were CD45RO-negative and positively selected for CCR7, excluding terminally differentiated effector memory CD45RA+ cells. From germline, CDR1 is MDHEN and CDR2 SYDVKM. Germline trimming cut 6 bases from V and 3 bases from J; bases unmatched to any gene: 5. This CDR3 comprises 14 residues. The receptor was derived from a man aged 18 to 30 in good health. Some clones in this sample may be carry-over from other donors' samples. The rearrangement uses TRBV28 and TRBJ2-7, with 10 bases aligning to TRBD1. The sequenced sample consisted of naive CD8+ T cells from PBMCs. CDR3 amino acids: CASRPGQGGYEQYF. The CDR3 DNA is TGTGCCAGCAGGCCCGGACAGGGGGGCTACGAGCAGTACTTC.